This T cell receptor beta chain originates from a study of cytomegalovirus exposure and HLA in healthy donors. The PCR employed 60 Vbeta primers together with 13 Jbeta primers. TCRdb keeps only in-frame clones here, not all; method: immunoSEQ multiplex PCR. The sample includes about 160,000 clones, about 80% seen only once; the top ten take around 2.1%. This CDR3 contains 16 residues. Germline values: CDR1 SGHRS, CDR2 YFSETQ. V trimming: 2 bases; J trimming: 4 bases; junction bases outside the gene matches: 9. The J gene is TRBJ2-3, the V gene TRBV5-1, with TRBD2 matching over 8 bases. The sequenced sample consisted of PBMCs. The TCR originated in a female donor in good health and CMV-seronegative. CDR3 sequence (DNA): TGCGCCAGCAGCTTTGGACTAGCCGGGGCCCCAGATACGCAGTATTTT. It specifies CASSFGLAGAPDTQYF.